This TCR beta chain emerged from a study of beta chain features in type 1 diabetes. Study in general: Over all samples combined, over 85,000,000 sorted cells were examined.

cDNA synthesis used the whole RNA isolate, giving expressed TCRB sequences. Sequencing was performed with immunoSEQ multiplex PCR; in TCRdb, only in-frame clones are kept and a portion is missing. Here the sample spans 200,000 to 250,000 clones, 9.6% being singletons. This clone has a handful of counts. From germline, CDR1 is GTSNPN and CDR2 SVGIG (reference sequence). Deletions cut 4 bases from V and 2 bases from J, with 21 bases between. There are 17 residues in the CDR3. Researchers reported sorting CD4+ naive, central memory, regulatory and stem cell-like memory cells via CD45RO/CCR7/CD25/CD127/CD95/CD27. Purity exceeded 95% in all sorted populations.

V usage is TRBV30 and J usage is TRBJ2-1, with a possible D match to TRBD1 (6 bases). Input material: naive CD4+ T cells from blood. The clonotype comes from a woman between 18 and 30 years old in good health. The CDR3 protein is CAWIPAPYRVAYNEQFF. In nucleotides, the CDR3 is TGTGCCTGGATTCCGGCGCCCTACAGGGTGGCCTACAATGAGCAGTTCTTC.